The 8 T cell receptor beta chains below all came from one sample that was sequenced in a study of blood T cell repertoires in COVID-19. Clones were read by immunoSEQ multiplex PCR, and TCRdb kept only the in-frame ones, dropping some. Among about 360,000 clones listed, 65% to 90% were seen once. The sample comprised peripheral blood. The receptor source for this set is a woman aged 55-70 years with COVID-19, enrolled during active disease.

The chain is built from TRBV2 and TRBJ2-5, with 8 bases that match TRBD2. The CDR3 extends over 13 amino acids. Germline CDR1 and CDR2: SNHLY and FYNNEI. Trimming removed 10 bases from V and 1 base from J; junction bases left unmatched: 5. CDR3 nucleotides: TGTGCCACCCACACTAGCGGCCAAGAGACCCAGTACTTC. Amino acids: CATHTSGQETQYF.

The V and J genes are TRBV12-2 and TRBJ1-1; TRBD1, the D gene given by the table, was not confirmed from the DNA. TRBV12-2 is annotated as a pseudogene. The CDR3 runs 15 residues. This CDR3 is CASRSHVDRDTEAFF. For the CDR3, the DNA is TGTGCAAGTCGCTCTCACGTTGACAGGGACACTGAAGCTTTCTTT.

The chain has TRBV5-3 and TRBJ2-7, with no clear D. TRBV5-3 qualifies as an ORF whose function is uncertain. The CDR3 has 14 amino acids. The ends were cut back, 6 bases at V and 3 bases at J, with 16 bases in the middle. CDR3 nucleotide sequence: TGTGCCAGAACCCCCCGGAGCATTTTCTACGAGCAGTACTTC. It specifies CARTPRSIFYEQYF.

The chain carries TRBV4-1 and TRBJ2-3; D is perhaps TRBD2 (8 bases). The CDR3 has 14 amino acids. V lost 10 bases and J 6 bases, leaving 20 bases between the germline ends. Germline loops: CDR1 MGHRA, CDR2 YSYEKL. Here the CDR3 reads CATGRGTVPDTQYF. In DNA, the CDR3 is TGCGCCACCGGGAGGGGGACAGTCCCTGATACGCAGTATTTT.

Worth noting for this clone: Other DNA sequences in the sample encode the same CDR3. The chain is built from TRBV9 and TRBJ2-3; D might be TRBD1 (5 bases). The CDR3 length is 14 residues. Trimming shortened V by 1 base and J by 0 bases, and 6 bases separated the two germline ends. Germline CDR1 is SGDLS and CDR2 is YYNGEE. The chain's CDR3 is CASSVSGSTDTQYF. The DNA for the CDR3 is TGTGCCAGCAGCGTATCAGGGAGCACAGATACGCAGTATTTT.

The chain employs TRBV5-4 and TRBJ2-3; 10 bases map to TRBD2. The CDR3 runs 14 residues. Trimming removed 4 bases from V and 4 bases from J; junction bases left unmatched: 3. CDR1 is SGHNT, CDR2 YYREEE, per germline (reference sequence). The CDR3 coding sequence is TGTGCCAGCAGCCGAAGCGGGGGGGCAGATACGCAGTATTTT. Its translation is CASSRSGGADTQYF.

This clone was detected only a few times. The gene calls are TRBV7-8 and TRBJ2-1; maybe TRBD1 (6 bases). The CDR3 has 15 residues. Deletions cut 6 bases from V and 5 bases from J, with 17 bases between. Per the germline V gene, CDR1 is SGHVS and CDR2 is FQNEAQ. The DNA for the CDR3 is TGTGCCAGCAGTACTTGGGACACAGACAACAATGAGCAGTTCTTC. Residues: CASSTWDTDNNEQFF.

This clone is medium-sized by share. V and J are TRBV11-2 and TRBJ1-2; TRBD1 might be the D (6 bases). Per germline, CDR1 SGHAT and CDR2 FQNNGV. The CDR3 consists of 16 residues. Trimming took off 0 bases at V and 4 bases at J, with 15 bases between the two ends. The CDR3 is CASSLDKTGMPYGYTF. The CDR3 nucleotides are TGTGCCAGCAGCTTAGATAAGACAGGAATGCCCTATGGCTACACCTTC.